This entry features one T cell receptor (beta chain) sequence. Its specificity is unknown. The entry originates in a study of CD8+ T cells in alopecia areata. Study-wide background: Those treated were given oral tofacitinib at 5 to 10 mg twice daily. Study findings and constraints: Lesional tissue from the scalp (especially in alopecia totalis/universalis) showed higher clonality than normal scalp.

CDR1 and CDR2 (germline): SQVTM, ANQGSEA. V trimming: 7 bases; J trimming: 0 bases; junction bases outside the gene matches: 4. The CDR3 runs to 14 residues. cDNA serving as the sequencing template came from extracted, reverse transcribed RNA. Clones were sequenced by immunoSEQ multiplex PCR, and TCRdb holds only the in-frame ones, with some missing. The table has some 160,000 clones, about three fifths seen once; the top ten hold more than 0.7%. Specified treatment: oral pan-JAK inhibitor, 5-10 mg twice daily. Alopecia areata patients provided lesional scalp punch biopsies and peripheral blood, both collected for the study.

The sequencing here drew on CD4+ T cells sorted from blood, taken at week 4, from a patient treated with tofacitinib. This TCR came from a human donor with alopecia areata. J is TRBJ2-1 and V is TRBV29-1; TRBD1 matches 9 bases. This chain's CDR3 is CSAGQGSSYNEQFF. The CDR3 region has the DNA TGCAGCGCCGGACAGGGGAGCTCCTACAATGAGCAGTTCTTC.